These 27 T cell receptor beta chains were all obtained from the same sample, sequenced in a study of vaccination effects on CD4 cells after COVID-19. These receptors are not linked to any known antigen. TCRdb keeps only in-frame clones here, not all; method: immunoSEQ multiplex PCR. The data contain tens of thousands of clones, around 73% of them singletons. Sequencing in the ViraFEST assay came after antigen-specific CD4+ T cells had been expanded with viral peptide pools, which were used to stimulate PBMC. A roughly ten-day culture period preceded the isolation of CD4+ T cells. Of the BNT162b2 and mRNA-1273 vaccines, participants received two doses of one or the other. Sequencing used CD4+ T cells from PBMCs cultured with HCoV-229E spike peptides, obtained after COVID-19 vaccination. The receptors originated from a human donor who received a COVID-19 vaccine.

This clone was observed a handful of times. CDR3 protein: CASSPGYEYGYTF. The CDR3 bases are TGTGCCAGCAGTCCAGGTTATGAGTATGGCTACACCTTC. The chain recombines TRBV14 with TRBJ1-2; no clear D gene. This CDR3 spans 13 amino acids. The germline V gene encodes CDR1 SGHDN and CDR2 FVKESK. V lost 6 bases and J lost 5, with 13 bases in between. Together with reference TRBV14 and TRBJ1-2, the CDR3 gives the full variable domain: EAGVTQFPSHSVIEKGQTVTLRCDPISGHDNLYWYRRVMGKEIKFLLHFVKESKQDESGMPNNRFLAERTGGTYSTLKVQPAELEDSGVYFCASSPGYEYGYTFGSGTRLTVV.

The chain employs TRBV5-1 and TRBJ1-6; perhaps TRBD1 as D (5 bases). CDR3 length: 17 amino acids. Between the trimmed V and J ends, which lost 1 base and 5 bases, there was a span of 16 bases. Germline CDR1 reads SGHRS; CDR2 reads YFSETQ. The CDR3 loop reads CASSLRLRGADNSPLHF. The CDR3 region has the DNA TGCGCCAGCAGCTTGAGATTAAGGGGCGCGGATAATTCACCCCTCCACTTT.

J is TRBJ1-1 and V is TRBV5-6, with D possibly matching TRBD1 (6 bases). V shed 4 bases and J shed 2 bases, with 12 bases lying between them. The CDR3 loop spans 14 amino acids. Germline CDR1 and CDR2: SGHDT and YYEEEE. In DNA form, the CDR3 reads TGTGCCAGCAGCGCCCGGACAGAAAACACTGAAGCTTTCTTT. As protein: CASSARTENTEAFF. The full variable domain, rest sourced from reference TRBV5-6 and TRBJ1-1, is DAGVTQSPTHLIKTRGQQVTLRCSPKSGHDTVSWYQQALGQGPQFIFQYYEEEERQRGNFPDRFSGHQFPNYSSELNVNALLLGDSALYLCASSARTENTEAFFGQGTRLTVV.

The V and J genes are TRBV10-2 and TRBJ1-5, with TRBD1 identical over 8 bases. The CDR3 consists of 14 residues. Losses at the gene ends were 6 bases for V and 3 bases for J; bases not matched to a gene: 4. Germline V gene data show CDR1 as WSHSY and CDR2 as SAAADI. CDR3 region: CASREGQVNQPQHF. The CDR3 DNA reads TGCGCCAGCAGGGAGGGACAGGTCAATCAGCCCCAGCATTTT.

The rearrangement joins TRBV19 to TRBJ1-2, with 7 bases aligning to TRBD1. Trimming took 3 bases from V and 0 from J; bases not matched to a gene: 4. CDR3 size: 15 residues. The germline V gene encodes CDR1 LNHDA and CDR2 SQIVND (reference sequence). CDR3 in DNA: TGTGCCAGTAGTATCCCGGGACAGACTAACTATGGCTACACCTTC. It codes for CASSIPGQTNYGYTF.

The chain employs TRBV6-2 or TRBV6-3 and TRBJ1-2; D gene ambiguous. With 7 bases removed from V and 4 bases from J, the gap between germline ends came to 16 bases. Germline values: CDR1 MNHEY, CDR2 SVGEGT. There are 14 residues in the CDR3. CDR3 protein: CASNPDGILYGYTF. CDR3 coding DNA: TGTGCCAGCAACCCAGACGGGATTCTCTATGGCTACACCTTC.

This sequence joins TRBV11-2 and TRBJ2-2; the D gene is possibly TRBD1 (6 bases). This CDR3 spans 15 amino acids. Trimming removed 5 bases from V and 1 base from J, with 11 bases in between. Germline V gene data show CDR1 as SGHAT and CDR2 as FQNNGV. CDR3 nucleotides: TGTGCCAGCAGCATCCGAGGGGGGAACACCGGGGAGCTGTTTTTT. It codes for CASSIRGGNTGELFF.

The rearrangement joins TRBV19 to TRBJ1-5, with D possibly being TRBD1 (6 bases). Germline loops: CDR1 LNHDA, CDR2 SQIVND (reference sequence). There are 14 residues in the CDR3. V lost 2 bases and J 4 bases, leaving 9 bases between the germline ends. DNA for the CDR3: TGTGCCAGTAGTATAAGGACAGCTAATCAGCCCCAGCATTTT. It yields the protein CASSIRTANQPQHF.

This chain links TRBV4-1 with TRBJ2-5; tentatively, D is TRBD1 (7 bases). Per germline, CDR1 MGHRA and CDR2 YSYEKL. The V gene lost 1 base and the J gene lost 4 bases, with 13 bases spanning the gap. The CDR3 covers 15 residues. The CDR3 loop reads CASSQARQGGETQYF. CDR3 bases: TGCGCCAGCAGCCAAGCTCGACAGGGAGGAGAGACCCAGTACTTC.

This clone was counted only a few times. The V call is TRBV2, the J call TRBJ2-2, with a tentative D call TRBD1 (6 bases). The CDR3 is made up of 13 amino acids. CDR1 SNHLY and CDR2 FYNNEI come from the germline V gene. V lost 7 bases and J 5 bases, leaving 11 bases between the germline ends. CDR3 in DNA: TGTGCCAGCAACCCCCAGGGGACCGGGGAGCTGTTTTTT. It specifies CASNPQGTGELFF.

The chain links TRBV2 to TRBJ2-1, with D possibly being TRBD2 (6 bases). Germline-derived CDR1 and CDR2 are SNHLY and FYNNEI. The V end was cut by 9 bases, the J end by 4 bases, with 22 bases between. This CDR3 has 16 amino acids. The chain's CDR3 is CASVAGTRHTYNEQFF. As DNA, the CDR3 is TGTGCCAGTGTGGCCGGGACTCGCCATACATACAATGAGCAGTTCTTC.

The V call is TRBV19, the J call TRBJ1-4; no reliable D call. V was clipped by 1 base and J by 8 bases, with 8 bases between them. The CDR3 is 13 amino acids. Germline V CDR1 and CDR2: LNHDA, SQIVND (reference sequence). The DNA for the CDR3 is TGTGCCAGTAGTATAGGAGAGCGAGAAAAACTGTTTTTT. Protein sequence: CASSIGEREKLFF.

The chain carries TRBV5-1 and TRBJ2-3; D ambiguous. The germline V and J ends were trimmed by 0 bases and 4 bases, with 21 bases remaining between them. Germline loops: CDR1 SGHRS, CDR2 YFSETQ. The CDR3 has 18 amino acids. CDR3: CASSLVGVMGTRSDTQYF. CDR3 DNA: TGCGCCAGCAGCTTGGTGGGCGTGATGGGTACACGCTCAGATACGCAGTATTTT.

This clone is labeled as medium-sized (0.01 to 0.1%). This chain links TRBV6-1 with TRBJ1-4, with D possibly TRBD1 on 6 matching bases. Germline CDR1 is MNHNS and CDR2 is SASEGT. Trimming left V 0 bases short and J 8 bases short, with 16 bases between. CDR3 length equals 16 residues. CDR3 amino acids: CASSEALQAGEEKLFF. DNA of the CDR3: TGTGCCAGCAGTGAAGCGCTTCAGGCAGGGGAGGAAAAACTGTTTTTT.

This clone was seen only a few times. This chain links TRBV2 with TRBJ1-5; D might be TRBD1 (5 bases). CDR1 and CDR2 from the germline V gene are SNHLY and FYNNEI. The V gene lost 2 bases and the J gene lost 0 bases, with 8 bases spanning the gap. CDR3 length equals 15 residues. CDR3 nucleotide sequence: TGTGCCAGCAGTGAAAGGGGAGTTAGCAATCAGCCCCAGCATTTT. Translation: CASSERGVSNQPQHF. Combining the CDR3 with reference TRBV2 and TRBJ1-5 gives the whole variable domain EPEVTQTPSHQVTQMGQEVILRCVPISNHLYFYWYRQILGQKVEFLVSFYNNEISEKSEIFDDQFSVERPDGSNFTLKIRSTKLEDSAMYFCASSERGVSNQPQHFGDGTRLSIL.

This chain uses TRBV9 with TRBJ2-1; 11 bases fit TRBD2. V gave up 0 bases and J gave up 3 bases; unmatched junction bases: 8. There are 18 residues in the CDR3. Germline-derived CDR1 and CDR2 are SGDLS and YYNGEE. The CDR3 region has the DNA TGTGCCAGCAGCGTAGATCTAGCGGGGGGCCGGGGCTACAATGAGCAGTTCTTC. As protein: CASSVDLAGGRGYNEQFF.

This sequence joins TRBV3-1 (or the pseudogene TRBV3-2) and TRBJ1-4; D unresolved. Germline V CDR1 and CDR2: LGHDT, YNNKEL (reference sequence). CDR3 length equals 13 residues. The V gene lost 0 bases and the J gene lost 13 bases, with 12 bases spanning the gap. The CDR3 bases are TGTGCCAGCAGCCAAGAATCCGCTCGGGGACTGTTTTTT. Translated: CASSQESARGLFF.

CDR3 region: CASSVDGNEAFF. Written as DNA, the CDR3 is TGTGCCAGCAGCGTGGATGGGAATGAAGCTTTCTTT. The V gene is TRBV9, the J gene TRBJ1-1; D gene ambiguous. CDR1 and CDR2 from the germline V gene are SGDLS and YYNGEE. The CDR3 spans 12 residues. Deletions cut 2 bases from V and 7 bases from J, with 9 bases between.

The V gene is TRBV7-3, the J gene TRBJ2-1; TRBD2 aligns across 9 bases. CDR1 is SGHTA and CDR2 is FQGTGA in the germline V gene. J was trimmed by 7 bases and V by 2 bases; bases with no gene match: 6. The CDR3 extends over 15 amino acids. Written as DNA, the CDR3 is TGTGCCAGCAGCTTATGGGCTAGCGGGACAAATGAGCAGTTCTTC. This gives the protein CASSLWASGTNEQFF.

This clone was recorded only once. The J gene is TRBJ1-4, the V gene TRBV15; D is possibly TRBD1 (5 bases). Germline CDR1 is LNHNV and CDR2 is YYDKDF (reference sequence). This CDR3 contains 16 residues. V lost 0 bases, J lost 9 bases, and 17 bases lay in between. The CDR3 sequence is CATSRDWQGPGKKLFF. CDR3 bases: TGTGCCACCAGCAGAGATTGGCAGGGCCCCGGGAAAAAACTGTTTTTT.

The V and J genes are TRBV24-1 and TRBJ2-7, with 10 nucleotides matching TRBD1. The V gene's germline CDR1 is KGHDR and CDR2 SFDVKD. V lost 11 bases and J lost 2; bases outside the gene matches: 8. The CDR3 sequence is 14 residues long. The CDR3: CARPDRGQTYEQYV. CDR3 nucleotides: TGTGCCAGACCCGACAGGGGGCAAACCTACGAGCAGTACGTC.

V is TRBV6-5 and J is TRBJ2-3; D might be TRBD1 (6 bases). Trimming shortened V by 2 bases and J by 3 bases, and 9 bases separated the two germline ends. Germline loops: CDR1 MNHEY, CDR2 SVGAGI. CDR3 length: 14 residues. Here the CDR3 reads CASSYGGSTDTQYF. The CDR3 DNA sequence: TGTGCCAGCAGTTACGGGGGCTCGACAGATACGCAGTATTTT.

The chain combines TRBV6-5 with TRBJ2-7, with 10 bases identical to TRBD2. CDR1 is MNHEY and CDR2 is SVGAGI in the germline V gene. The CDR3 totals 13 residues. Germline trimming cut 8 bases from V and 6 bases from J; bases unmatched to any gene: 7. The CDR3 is CASSSSGGVEQYV. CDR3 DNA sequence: TGTGCCAGCTCTTCTAGCGGGGGTGTCGAGCAGTACGTC.

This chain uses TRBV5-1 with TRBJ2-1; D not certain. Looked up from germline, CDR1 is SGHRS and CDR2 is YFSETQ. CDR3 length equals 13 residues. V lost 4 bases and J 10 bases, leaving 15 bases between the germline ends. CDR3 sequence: CASSLELAGEQFF. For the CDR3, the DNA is TGCGCCAGCAGCCTGGAACTTGCTGGAGAGCAGTTCTTC. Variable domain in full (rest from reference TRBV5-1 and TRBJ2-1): KAGVTQTPRYLIKTRGQQVTLSCSPISGHRSVSWYQQTPGQGLQFLFEYFSETQRNKGNFPGRFSGRQFSNSRSEMNVSTLELGDSALYLCASSLELAGEQFFGPGTRLTVL.

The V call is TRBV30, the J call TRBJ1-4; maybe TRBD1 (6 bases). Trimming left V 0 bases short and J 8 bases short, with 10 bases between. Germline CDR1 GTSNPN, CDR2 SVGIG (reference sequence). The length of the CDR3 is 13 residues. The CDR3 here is CAWSVRGGEKLFF. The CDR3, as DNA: TGTGCCTGGAGTGTACGAGGGGGAGAAAAACTGTTTTTT.

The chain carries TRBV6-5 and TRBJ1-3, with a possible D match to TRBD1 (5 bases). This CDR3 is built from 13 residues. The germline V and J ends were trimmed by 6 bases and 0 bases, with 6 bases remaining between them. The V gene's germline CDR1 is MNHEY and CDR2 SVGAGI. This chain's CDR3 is CASSGTSGNTIYF. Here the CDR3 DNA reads TGTGCCAGCAGCGGGACCTCTGGAAACACCATATATTTT.

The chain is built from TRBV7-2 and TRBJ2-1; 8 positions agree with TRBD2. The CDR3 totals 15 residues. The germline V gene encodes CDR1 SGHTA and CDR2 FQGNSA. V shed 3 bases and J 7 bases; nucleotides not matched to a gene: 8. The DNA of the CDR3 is TGTGCCAGCAGCTTGGGCGGGGGGCGGGCAAATGAGCAGTTCTTC. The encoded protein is CASSLGGGRANEQFF.